One sample yielded the 25 T cell receptor beta chains listed below, sequenced in a study of blood T cells in healthy people across ages. It was with a sample-barcoded 5' primer and a J-beta primer mix that a second PCR of roughly 6 to 12 cycles was run. TCRdb processed the 5' RACE reads anew with MiXCR; each CDR3 protein has one entry. This sample has hundreds of thousands of distinct CDR3 sequences, with more than 50% found just once. Input material: blood. Every receptor here comes from a man in his forties in good health.

The sample holds a few counts of this clonotype. This chain links TRBV5-1 with TRBJ2-3; D unresolved. V lost 4 bases to trimming and J lost 5 bases, with 17 bases between them. From germline, CDR1 is SGHRS and CDR2 YFSETQ. The CDR3 spans 15 residues. This chain's CDR3 is CASSPTGNPVDTQYF. CDR3 sequence (DNA): TGCGCCAGCAGCCCGACCGGTAATCCCGTAGATACGCAGTATTTT.

The chain has TRBV20-1 and TRBJ2-1, with D uncertain. The V gene's germline CDR1 is DFQATT and CDR2 SNEGSKA (reference sequence). The length of the CDR3 is 15 residues. V lost 0 bases, J lost 8 bases, and 17 bases lay in between. CDR3 sequence: CSARDMNLPGYEQFF. CDR3 in DNA: TGCAGTGCTAGAGATATGAACCTTCCGGGCTATGAGCAGTTCTTC.

The chain uses TRBV5-1 and TRBJ2-6; the match to TRBD2 covers 12 bases. CDR1 SGHRS and CDR2 YFSETQ come from the germline V gene. CDR3 length: 19 residues. The J segment lost 0 bases and the V segment lost 4 bases, leaving 8 bases of the junction unmatched. CDR3 amino acids: CASSERLAGVPSGANVLTF. In DNA, the CDR3 is TGCGCCAGCAGCGAGAGACTAGCGGGAGTCCCCTCTGGGGCCAACGTCCTGACTTTC.

The chain employs TRBV20-1 and TRBJ1-2, with D tentatively TRBD1 (6 bases). V was trimmed by 5 bases and J by 4 bases, leaving 23 bases between them. The CDR3 is 16 amino acids. Germline assignment: CDR1 DFQATT and CDR2 SNEGSKA (reference sequence). CDR3 sequence (DNA): TGCAGTGCTCTTCCACTAAACCCAGGGGATGTCTATGGCTACACCTTC. It codes for CSALPLNPGDVYGYTF.

CDR3 region: CASSQDYREQYF. The CDR3 bases are TGCGCCAGCAGCCAAGACTACAGGGAGCAGTACTTC. The rearrangement links TRBV4-3 to TRBJ2-7; D is possibly TRBD1 (5 bases). From germline, CDR1 is LGHNA and CDR2 YSLEER. The CDR3 sequence is 12 residues long. Trimming took 0 bases from V and 7 from J, leaving 7 bases between them.

The V call is TRBV2, the J call TRBJ2-7; a weak D match, TRBD1 (7 bases). Germline V gives CDR1 SNHLY, CDR2 FYNNEI. V was trimmed by 6 bases and J by 6 bases, leaving 15 bases between them. The CDR3 is 13 residues long. The CDR3: CASSDRARGEQYF. The CDR3 DNA follows: TGTGCCAGCAGCGACAGGGCGCGGGGCGAGCAGTACTTC.

The genes are TRBV18 and TRBJ1-2, with D maybe TRBD1 (5 bases). The germline CDR1 and CDR2 sequences are KGHSH and LQKENI. V lost 6 bases and J lost 8, with 16 bases in between. The CDR3 runs 13 residues. The CDR3 loop is CASSPPGFWGYTF. The CDR3 nucleotides read TGTGCCAGCTCGCCGCCAGGGTTCTGGGGCTACACCTTC.

This rearrangement joins TRBV20-1 to TRBJ1-5; maybe TRBD1 (5 bases). Trimming cost V 0 bases and J 0 bases, with 6 bases left between them. Germline V gene lookup returns CDR1 DFQATT and CDR2 SNEGSKA (reference sequence). There are 14 residues in the CDR3. The CDR3 loop reads CSAREGVSNQPQHF. Written as DNA, the CDR3 is TGCAGTGCTAGAGAGGGGGTTAGCAATCAGCCCCAGCATTTT.

CDR3 DNA: TGCAGTGCTGGGGGGGGATGGGCCTACAATGAGCAGTTCTTC. Protein sequence: CSAGGGWAYNEQFF. The rearrangement uses TRBV20-1 and TRBJ2-1, with 7 bases aligning to TRBD2. The CDR3 totals 14 residues. After removal of 5 bases from V and 2 bases from J, the junction contained 6 bases not matched to a gene. Germline CDR1 reads DFQATT; CDR2 reads SNEGSKA (reference sequence).

The chain employs TRBV29-1 and TRBJ2-7; D uncertain. V lost 4 bases and J 2 bases, leaving 15 bases between the germline ends. The CDR3 extends over 14 amino acids. Germline CDR1 reads SQVTM; CDR2 reads ANQGSEA. CDR3 loop: CSVVGQDVTYEQYF. The CDR3 DNA follows: TGCAGCGTTGTAGGCCAAGACGTTACCTACGAGCAGTACTTC.

The chain recombines TRBV3-1 with TRBJ2-1; 9 bases match TRBD2. Germline trimming cut 4 bases from V and 0 bases from J; bases unmatched to any gene: 7. Germline CDR1 LGHDT, CDR2 YNNKEL (reference sequence). The CDR3 spans 17 residues. CDR3 DNA sequence: TGTGCCAGCAGCCGTACTAGCGGGCCGAGCTCCTACAATGAGCAGTTCTTC. Its protein is CASSRTSGPSSYNEQFF.

This clonotype was detected a few times. The chain joins TRBV27 to TRBJ2-7; D remains unclear. V lost 3 bases and J lost 5, with 8 bases in between. The germline CDR1 and CDR2 sequences are MNHEY and SMNVEV (reference sequence). CDR3 length: 12 amino acids. In DNA, the CDR3 is TGTGCCAGCAGTTTCTCTGGAGACGAGCAGTACTTC. Protein product: CASSFSGDEQYF.

A few counts support this clonotype. The genes are TRBV27 and TRBJ1-2; D is undetermined. CDR3 length: 18 residues. Germline lookup yields CDR1 MNHEY and CDR2 SMNVEV (reference sequence). Trimming took 0 bases from V and 6 from J, leaving 23 bases between them. This CDR3 is CASSLSISAVPNSHGYTF. The DNA for the CDR3 is TGTGCCAGCAGTTTATCGATTTCCGCGGTTCCGAATTCTCATGGCTACACCTTC.

This chain links TRBV5-6 with TRBJ1-5; possible D gene TRBD1, 5 bases. From germline, CDR1 is SGHDT and CDR2 YYEEEE. This CDR3 comprises 16 residues. With 0 bases removed from V and 4 bases from J, the gap between germline ends came to 14 bases. CDR3 sequence: CASSLERLGENQPQHF. The CDR3 DNA reads TGTGCCAGCAGCTTGGAGAGGTTGGGGGAGAATCAGCCCCAGCATTTT.

CDR3 residues: CASSSVATANSPLHF. CDR3 in DNA: TGTGCCAGCAGCTCAGTGGCTACAGCTAATTCACCCCTCCACTTT. The chain employs TRBV7-2 and TRBJ1-6; no clear D. Looked up from germline, CDR1 is SGHTA and CDR2 is FQGNSA. Trimming stripped 4 bases from V and 6 bases from J, with 13 bases between. The CDR3 loop spans 15 amino acids.

This chain connects TRBV28 to TRBJ2-7, with no clear D. The V end lost 7 bases, the J end lost 3 bases, and 7 bases lay between the germline ends. The germline gives CDR1 MDHEN, CDR2 SYDVKM. The CDR3 runs 11 residues. This CDR3 is CASTQLYEQYF. Written as DNA, the CDR3 is TGTGCCAGCACACAGCTCTACGAGCAGTACTTC.

CDR3 amino acids: CASRLRDGADTQYF. The CDR3 DNA reads as TGTGCCAGCAGACTCAGGGATGGCGCAGATACGCAGTATTTT. The chain carries TRBV12-3 or TRBV12-4 and TRBJ2-3; tentative D call: TRBD1 (5 bases). This CDR3 is built from 14 residues. V lost 6 bases and J lost 4, with 14 bases in between.

CDR3 sequence: CASGGQGAYEQFF. The CDR3 nucleotides are TGTGCCAGCGGAGGACAGGGGGCATATGAGCAGTTCTTC. The rearrangement uses TRBV28 and TRBJ2-7; 11 bases map to TRBD1. The DNA end is more similar to TRBJ2-1, so the J call may be wrong. CDR1 and CDR2 from the germline V gene are MDHEN and SYDVKM. The CDR3 runs to 13 residues.

This clonotype was counted once. The chain joins TRBV5-5 to TRBJ1-5; 7 bases are a match to TRBD1. Germline V gene data show CDR1 as SGHKS and CDR2 as YYEKEE (reference sequence). This CDR3 is built from 15 residues. Germline trimming cut 4 bases from V and 5 bases from J; bases unmatched to any gene: 9. The CDR3 coding sequence is TGTGCCAGCAGCCAACTCCCGACAGGGCATCAGCCCCAGCATTTT. It specifies CASSQLPTGHQPQHF. The variable domain in full, completed from reference TRBV5-5 and TRBJ1-5, reads DAGVTQSPTHLIKTRGQQVTLRCSPISGHKSVSWYQQVLGQGPQFIFQYYEKEERGRGNFPDRFSARQFPNYSSELNVNALLLGDSALYLCASSQLPTGHQPQHFGDGTRLSIL.

V gene TRBV5-1 combines with J gene TRBJ2-1; D is ambiguous. Germline V gene lookup returns CDR1 SGHRS and CDR2 YFSETQ. V was shortened by 0 bases and J by 8 bases, with 15 bases between the two germline ends. This CDR3 region has 15 residues. The DNA for the CDR3 is TGCGCCAGCAGCTTGGCACTCACAAGAGGCGATGAGCAGTTCTTC. Its protein product is CASSLALTRGDEQFF.

The rearrangement uses TRBV20-1 and TRBJ2-7; D unresolved. Germline lookup yields CDR1 DFQATT and CDR2 SNEGSKA (reference sequence). The CDR3 loop spans 14 amino acids. V dropped 3 bases and J dropped 6 bases, with 18 bases sitting between them. The CDR3 spells CSARAEDKTCEQYF. CDR3 nucleotide sequence: TGCAGTGCTAGGGCTGAGGATAAGACCTGCGAGCAGTACTTC.

This clonotype was seen only a few times. This chain connects TRBV25-1 to TRBJ1-4, with D possibly TRBD1 on 5 matching bases. Germline CDR1 MGHDK, CDR2 SYGVNS. Deletions cut 3 bases from V and 12 bases from J, with 8 bases between. CDR3 size: 11 residues. CDR3 loop: CASSDLGELFF. The CDR3 region has the DNA TGTGCCAGCAGTGATTTAGGGGAACTGTTTTTT.

V usage is TRBV20-1 and J usage is TRBJ2-1, with 14 bases matching TRBD2. This CDR3 is built from 16 residues. Germline CDR1 DFQATT, CDR2 SNEGSKA (reference sequence). With 5 bases clipped from V and 5 bases from J, the junction kept 8 bases outside the gene matches. The CDR3 protein is CSAQTGTSGSNNEQFF. The CDR3 DNA reads TGCAGTGCTCAAACCGGGACTAGCGGGAGTAACAATGAGCAGTTCTTC.

The rearrangement links TRBV2 to TRBJ2-4, with 7 bases matching TRBD2. The CDR3 contains 12 residues. J gave up 7 bases and V 4 bases, and 1 base lay outside the gene matches. CDR1 is SNHLY, CDR2 FYNNEI, per germline. CDR3 residues: CASSGGGNIQYF. The CDR3 nucleotides are TGTGCCAGCAGTGGGGGAGGGAACATTCAGTACTTC. Complete variable domain (other parts from reference TRBV2 and TRBJ2-4): EPEVTQTPSHQVTQMGQEVILRCVPISNHLYFYWYRQILGQKVEFLVSFYNNEISEKSEIFDDQFSVERPDGSNFTLKIRSTKLEDSAMYFCASSGGGNIQYFGAGTRLSVL.

The chain links TRBV27 to TRBJ2-7; 7 bases fit TRBD1. V lost 4 bases to trimming and J lost 3 bases; unmatched junction nucleotides: 6. The length of the CDR3 is 14 residues. Germline V lookup: CDR1 MNHEY, CDR2 SMNVEV (reference sequence). DNA for the CDR3: TGTGCCAGCAGTTATAAGGGGGCCAGCTACGAGCAGTACTTC. Translating it yields CASSYKGASYEQYF.